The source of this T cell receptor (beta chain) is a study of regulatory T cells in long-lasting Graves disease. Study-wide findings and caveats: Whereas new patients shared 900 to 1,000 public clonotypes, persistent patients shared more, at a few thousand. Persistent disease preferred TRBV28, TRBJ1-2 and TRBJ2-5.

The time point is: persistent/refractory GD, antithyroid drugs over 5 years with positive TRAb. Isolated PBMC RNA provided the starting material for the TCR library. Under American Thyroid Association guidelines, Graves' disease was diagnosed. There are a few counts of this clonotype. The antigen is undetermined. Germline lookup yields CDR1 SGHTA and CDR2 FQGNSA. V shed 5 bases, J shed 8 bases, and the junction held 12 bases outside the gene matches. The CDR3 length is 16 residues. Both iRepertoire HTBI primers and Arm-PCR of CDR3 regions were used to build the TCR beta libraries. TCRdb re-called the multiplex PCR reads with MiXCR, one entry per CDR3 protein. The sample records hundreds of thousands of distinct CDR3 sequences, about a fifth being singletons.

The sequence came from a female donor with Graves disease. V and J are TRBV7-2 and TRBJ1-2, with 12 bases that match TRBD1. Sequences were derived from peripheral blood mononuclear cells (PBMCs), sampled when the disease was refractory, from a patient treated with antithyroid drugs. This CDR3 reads CASSAAPGQGAGGYTF. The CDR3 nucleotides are TGTGCCAGCAGCGCAGCCCCGGGACAGGGGGCCGGGGGCTACACCTTC.